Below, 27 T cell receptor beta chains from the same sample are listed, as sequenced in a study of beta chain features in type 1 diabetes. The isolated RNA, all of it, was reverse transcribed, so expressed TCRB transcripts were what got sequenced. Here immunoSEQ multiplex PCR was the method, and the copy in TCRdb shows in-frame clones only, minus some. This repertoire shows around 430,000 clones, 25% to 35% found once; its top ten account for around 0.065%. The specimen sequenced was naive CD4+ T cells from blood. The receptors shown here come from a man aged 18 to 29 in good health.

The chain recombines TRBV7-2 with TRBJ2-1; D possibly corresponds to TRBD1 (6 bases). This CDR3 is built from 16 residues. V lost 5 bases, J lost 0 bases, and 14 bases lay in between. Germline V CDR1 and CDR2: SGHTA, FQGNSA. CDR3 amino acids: CASSPRGKLSYNEQFF. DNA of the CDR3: TGTGCCAGCAGCCCTAGGGGGAAACTCTCCTACAATGAGCAGTTCTTC.

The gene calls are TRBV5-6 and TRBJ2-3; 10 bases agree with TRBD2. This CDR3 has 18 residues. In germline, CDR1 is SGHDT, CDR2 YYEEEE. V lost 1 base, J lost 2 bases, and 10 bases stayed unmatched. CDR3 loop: CASSLFLAGETDTDTQYF. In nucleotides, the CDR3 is TGTGCCAGCAGCTTGTTCCTAGCGGGAGAGACGGACACAGATACGCAGTATTTT.

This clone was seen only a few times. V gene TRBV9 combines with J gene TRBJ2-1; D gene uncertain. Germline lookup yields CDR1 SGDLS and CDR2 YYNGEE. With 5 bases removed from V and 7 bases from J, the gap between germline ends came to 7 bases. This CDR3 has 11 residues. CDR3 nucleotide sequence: TGTGCCAGCAGTTTAGTTAATGAGCAGTTCTTC. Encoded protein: CASSLVNEQFF. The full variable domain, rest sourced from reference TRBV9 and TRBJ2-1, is DSGVTQTPKHLITATGQRVTLRCSPRSGDLSVYWYQQSLDQGLQFLIQYYNGEERAKGNILERFSAQQFPDLHSELNLSSLELGDSALYFCASSLVNEQFFGPGTRLTVL.

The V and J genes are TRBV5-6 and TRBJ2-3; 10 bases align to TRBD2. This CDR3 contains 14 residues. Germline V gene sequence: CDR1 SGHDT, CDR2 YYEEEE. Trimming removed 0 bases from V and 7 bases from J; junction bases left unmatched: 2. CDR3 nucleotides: TGTGCCAGCAGCTTGGGACTAGCGGGTCATACGCAGTATTTT. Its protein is CASSLGLAGHTQYF.

The CDR3 nucleotides read TGTGCCATCAAGGGGGTCACAGATACGCAGTATTTT. Protein product: CAIKGVTDTQYF. The rearrangement uses TRBV10-3 and TRBJ2-3; D might be TRBD1 (6 bases). CDR3 length: 12 residues. The V end lost 7 bases, the J end lost 2 bases, and 7 bases lay between the germline ends. Germline V CDR1 and CDR2: ENHRY, SYGVKD.

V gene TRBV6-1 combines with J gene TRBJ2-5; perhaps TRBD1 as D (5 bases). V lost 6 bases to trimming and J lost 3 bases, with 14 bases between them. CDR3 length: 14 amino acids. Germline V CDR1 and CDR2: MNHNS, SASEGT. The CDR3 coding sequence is TGTGCCAGCAGGAATTACGACAGAGAAGAGACCCAGTACTTC. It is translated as CASRNYDREETQYF.

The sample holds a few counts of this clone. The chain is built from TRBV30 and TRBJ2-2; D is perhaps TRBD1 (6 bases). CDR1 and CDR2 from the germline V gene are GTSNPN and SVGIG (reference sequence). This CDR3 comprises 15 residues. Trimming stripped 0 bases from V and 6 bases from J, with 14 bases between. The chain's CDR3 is CAWSVPTGYPGELFF. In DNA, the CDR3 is TGTGCCTGGAGTGTACCCACAGGGTATCCCGGGGAGCTGTTTTTT.

Here the CDR3 DNA reads TGCGCCAGCAGTCACCATTACGGGACGCCTAATCAGCCCCAGCATTTT. Its protein product is CASSHHYGTPNQPQHF. V gene TRBV4-3 combines with J gene TRBJ1-5; D perhaps matches TRBD1 (5 bases). V was trimmed by 6 bases and J by 4 bases, leaving 19 bases between them. The CDR3 has 16 amino acids. Per germline, CDR1 LGHNA and CDR2 YSLEER.

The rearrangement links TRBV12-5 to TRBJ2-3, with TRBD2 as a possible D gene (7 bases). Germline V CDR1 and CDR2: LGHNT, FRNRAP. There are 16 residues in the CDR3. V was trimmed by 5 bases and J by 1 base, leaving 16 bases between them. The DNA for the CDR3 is TGTGCTAGTGGTACCACAGGGCGGGGGCGCACAGATACGCAGTATTTT. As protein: CASGTTGRGRTDTQYF.

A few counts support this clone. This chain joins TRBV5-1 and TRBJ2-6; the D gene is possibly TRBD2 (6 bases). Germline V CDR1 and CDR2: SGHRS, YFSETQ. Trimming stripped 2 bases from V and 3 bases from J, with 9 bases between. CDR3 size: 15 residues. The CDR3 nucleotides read TGCGCCAGCAGCTTCGGAGGGGTTGGGGCCAACGTCCTGACTTTC. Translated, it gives CASSFGGVGANVLTF.

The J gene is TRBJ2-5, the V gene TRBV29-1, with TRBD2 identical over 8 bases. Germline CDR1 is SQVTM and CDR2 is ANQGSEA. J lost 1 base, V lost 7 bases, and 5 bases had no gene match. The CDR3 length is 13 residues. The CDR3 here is CSALAGFQETQYF. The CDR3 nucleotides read TGCAGCGCCCTAGCGGGCTTCCAAGAGACCCAGTACTTC.

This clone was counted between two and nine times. CDR3 in DNA: TGTGCCAGCAGCTCCAGCGGGGCATCCCAAGAGACCCAGTACTTC. It specifies CASSSSGASQETQYF. The chain links TRBV5-4 to TRBJ2-5; 7 bases are shared with TRBD2. This CDR3 has 15 amino acids. Trimming removed 3 bases from V and 1 base from J; junction bases left unmatched: 6. The germline gives CDR1 SGHNT, CDR2 YYREEE (reference sequence).

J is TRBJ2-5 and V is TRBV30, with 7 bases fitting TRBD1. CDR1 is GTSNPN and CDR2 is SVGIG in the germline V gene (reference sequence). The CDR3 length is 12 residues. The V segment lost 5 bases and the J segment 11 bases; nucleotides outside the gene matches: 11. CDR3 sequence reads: CAWGSGTARQYF. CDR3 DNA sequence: TGTGCCTGGGGGTCCGGGACAGCCCGACAGTACTTC.

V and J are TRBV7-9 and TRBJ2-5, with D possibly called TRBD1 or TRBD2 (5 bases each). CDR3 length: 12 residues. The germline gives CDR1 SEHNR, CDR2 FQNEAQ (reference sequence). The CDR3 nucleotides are TGTGCTCGAGGGGCGCTCGGGGAGACCCAGTACTTC. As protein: CARGALGETQYF.

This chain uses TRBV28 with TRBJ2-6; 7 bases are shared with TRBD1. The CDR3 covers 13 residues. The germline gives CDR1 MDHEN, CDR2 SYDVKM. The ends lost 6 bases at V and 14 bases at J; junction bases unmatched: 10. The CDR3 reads CASSLGTDRFLTF. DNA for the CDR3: TGTGCCAGCAGCCTGGGGACAGATAGGTTCCTGACTTTC.

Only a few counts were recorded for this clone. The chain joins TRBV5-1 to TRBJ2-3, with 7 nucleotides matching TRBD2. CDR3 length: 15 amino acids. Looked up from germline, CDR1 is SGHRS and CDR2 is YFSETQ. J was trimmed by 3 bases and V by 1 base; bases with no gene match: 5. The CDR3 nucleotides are TGCGCCAGCAGCTTGAAAGGACTAGAGACAGATACGCAGTATTTT. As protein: CASSLKGLETDTQYF. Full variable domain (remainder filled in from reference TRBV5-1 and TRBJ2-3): KAGVTQTPRYLIKTRGQQVTLSCSPISGHRSVSWYQQTPGQGLQFLFEYFSETQRNKGNFPGRFSGRQFSNSRSEMNVSTLELGDSALYLCASSLKGLETDTQYFGPGTRLTVL.

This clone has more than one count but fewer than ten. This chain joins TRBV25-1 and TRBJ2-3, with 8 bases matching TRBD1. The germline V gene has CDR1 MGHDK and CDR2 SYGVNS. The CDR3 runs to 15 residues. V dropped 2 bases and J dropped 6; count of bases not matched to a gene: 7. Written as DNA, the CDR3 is TGTGCCAGCAGTGAAGCTGGACAGGGAGTCGATACGCAGTATTTT. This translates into CASSEAGQGVDTQYF.

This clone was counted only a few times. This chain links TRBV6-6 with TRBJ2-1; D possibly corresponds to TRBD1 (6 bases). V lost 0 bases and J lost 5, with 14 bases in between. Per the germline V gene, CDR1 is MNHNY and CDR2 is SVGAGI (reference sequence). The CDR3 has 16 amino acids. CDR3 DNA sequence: TGTGCCAGCAGTTACTCAGGGACACGTCCGAACAATGAGCAGTTCTTC. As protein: CASSYSGTRPNNEQFF.

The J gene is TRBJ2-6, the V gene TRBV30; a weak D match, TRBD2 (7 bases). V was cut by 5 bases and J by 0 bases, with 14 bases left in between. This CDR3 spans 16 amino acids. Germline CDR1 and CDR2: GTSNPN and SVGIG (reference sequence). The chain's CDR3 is CAWALGGHSGANVLTF. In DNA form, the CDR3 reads TGTGCCTGGGCCCTCGGGGGGCACTCTGGGGCCAACGTCCTGACTTTC.

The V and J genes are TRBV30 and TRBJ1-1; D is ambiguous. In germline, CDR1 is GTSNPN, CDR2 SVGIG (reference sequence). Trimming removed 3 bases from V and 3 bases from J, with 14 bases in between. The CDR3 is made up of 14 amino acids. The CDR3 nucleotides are TGTGCCTGGAGCCCCTCGTCCCAAGACACTGAAGCTTTCTTT. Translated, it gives CAWSPSSQDTEAFF.

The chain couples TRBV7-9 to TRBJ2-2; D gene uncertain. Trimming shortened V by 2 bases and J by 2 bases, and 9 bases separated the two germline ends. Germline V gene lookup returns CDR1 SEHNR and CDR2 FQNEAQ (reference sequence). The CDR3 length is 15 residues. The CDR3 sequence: CASSLLGRNTGELFF. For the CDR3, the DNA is TGTGCCAGCAGCTTACTAGGTCGAAACACCGGGGAGCTGTTTTTT.

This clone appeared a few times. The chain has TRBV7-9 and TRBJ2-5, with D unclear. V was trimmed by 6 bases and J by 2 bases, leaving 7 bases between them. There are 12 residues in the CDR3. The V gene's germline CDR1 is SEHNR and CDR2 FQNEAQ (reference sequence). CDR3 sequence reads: CASSRQQETQYF. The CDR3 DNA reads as TGTGCCAGCAGTCGGCAGCAAGAGACCCAGTACTTC.

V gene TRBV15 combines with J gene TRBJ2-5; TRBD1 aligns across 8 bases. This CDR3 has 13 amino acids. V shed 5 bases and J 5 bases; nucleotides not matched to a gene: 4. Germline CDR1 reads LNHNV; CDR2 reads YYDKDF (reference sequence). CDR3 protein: CATSHSGGETQYF. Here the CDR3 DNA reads TGTGCCACCAGCCATTCAGGGGGCGAGACCCAGTACTTC.

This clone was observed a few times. DNA of the CDR3: TGTGCCAGCAGCGTAGTCGGGGGACTAGCAACAGATACGCAGTATTTT. Protein sequence: CASSVVGGLATDTQYF. V usage is TRBV9 and J usage is TRBJ2-3; TRBD2 matches 9 bases. There are 16 residues in the CDR3. The V and J ends lost 0 bases and 3 bases, in that order; junction bases with no gene match: 5. Germline CDR1 reads SGDLS; CDR2 reads YYNGEE. The full variable domain, in which reference TRBV9 and TRBJ2-3 provide the parts outside the CDR3, is DSGVTQTPKHLITATGQRVTLRCSPRSGDLSVYWYQQSLDQGLQFLIQYYNGEERAKGNILERFSAQQFPDLHSELNLSSLELGDSALYFCASSVVGGLATDTQYFGPGTRLTVL.

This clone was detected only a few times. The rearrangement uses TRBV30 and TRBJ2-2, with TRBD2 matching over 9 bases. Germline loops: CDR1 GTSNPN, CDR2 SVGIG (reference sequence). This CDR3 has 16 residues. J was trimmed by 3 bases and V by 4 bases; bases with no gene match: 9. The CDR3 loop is CAWIQSGRSDTGELFF. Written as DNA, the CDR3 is TGTGCCTGGATTCAGAGCGGGAGGAGCGACACCGGGGAGCTGTTTTTT.

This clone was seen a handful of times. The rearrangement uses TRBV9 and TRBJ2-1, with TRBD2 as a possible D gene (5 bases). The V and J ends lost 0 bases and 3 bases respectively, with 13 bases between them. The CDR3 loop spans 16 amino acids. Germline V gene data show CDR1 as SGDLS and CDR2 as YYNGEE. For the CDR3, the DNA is TGTGCCAGCAGCGTAGTATGCGGACTCGTCTACAATGAGCAGTTCTTC. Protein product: CASSVVCGLVYNEQFF. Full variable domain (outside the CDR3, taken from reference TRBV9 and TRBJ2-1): DSGVTQTPKHLITATGQRVTLRCSPRSGDLSVYWYQQSLDQGLQFLIQYYNGEERAKGNILERFSAQQFPDLHSELNLSSLELGDSALYFCASSVVCGLVYNEQFFGPGTRLTVL.

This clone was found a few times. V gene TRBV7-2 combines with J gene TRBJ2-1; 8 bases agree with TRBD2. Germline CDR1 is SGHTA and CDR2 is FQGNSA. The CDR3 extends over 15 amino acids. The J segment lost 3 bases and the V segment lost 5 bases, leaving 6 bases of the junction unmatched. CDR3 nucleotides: TGTGCCAGCAGCCGGGGACTAGAGAACTACAATGAGCAGTTCTTC. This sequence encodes CASSRGLENYNEQFF.